Shown below are 2 T cell receptor beta chains from a single sample sequenced in a study of graft-versus-host responses after intestinal transplantation. Antigens of these TCRs are unknown. Sequenced by immunoSEQ multiplex PCR; TCRdb stores in-frame clones only, minus some. Among approximately 86,000 clones listed, about nine tenths were seen once. The source was unstimulated CD4+ T cells sorted from spleen or lymph node cells, collected before intestinal transplant. All receptors derive from a human donor who received an intestinal transplant.

The V and J genes are TRBV7-9 and TRBJ1-1; TRBD1 might be the D (5 bases). The CDR3 covers 15 residues. Germline-derived CDR1 and CDR2 are SEHNR and FQNEAQ (reference sequence). The V gene lost 5 bases and the J gene lost 4 bases, with 17 bases spanning the gap. The CDR3 loop is CASSIQNPGGTEAFF. The CDR3 DNA reads as TGTGCCAGCAGCATCCAAAATCCCGGGGGCACTGAAGCTTTCTTT.

CDR3 DNA sequence: TGCGCCAGCAGCCCCGGACAGGGGGCGGCCAACGTCCTGACTTTC. It codes for CASSPGQGAANVLTF. The chain recombines TRBV5-1 with TRBJ2-6; 11 bases align to TRBD1. Looked up from germline, CDR1 is SGHRS and CDR2 is YFSETQ. This CDR3 is built from 15 residues. With 4 bases clipped from V and 6 bases from J, the junction kept 3 bases outside the gene matches.